This TCR beta chain was found in a study of Graves' ophthalmopathy and Graves' hyperthyroidism. For this clonotype: Its cognate antigen is unknown.

This CDR3 is built from 19 residues. V dropped 3 bases and J dropped 2; count of bases not matched to a gene: 13. CDR1 and CDR2 from the germline V gene are SGHAT and FQNNGV. CDR3 regions of TCR beta were amplified from RNA transcripts. Second-round multiplex PCR came after first-round RT-PCR with HTBI primers. TCRdb re-called the multiplex PCR reads with MiXCR, one entry per CDR3 protein. Found here are 150,000 or so distinct CDR3 sequences, around 39% of them singletons; the top ten hold 8% to 9.5%. Study results and limitations: Ophthalmopathy progression predictions by the model showed nearly 75% specificity and approximately 71% sensitivity. A majority of expanded thyroid clonotypes exceeding 0.001 frequency were likewise present in blood.

Ophthalmopathy-affected donors exhibited moderate-to-severe activity, CAS ≥3, NOSPECS ≥4, and duration under 3 months. Patients were excluded if they had other autoimmune diseases or uncontrolled infections, and likewise if pregnancy or lactation applied. This TCR came from a man younger than 40 with Graves' ophthalmopathy. The sample taken for sequencing was peripheral blood. The chain is built from TRBV11-2 and TRBJ2-5, with 12 nucleotides matching TRBD2. The CDR3 sequence: CASSFRVLAGGGTQETQYF. The CDR3 DNA sequence: TGTGCCAGCAGCTTTCGTGTACTAGCGGGAGGCGGAACTCAAGAGACCCAGTACTTC. Looking up the rest from reference TRBV11-2 and TRBJ2-5 gives the full variable domain: EAGVAQSPRYKIIEKRQSVAFWCNPISGHATLYWYQQILGQGPKLLIQFQNNGVVDDSQLPKDRFSAERLKGVDSTLKIQPAKLEDSAVYLCASSFRVLAGGGTQETQYFGPGTRLLVL.